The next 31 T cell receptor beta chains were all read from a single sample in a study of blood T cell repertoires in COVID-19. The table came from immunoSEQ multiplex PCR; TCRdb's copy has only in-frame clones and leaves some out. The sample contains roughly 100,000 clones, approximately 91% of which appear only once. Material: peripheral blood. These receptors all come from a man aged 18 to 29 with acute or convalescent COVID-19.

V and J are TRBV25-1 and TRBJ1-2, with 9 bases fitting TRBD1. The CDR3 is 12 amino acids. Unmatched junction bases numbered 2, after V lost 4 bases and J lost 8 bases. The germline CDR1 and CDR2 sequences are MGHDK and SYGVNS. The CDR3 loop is CASSATGGGYTF. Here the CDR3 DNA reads TGTGCCAGCAGTGCGACAGGGGGGGGCTACACCTTC.

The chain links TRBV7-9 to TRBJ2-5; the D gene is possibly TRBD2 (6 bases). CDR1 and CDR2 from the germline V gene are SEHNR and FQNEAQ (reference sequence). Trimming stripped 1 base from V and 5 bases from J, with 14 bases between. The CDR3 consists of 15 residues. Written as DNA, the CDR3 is TGTGCCAGCAGCTTAGGTCGGGGACTCGGGGAGACCCAGTACTTC. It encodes CASSLGRGLGETQYF.

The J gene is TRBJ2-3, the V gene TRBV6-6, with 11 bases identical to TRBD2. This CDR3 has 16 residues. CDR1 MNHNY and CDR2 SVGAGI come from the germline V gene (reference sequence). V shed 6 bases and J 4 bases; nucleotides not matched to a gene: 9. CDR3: CASRSSLAGEADTQYF. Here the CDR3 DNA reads TGTGCCAGCAGATCCTCACTAGCGGGAGAAGCAGATACGCAGTATTTT.

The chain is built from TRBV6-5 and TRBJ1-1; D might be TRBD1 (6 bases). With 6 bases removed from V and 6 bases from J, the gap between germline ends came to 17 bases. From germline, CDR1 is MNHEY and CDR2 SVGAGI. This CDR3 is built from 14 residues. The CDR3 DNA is TGTGCCAGCAGGACCGGGGGGCGGGGGCCTGAAGCTTTCTTT. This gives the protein CASRTGGRGPEAFF.

The CDR3 bases are TGCAGCGTTGATAGGCCTGGCAGGGCCCTGAACACTGAAGCTTTCTTT. It codes for CSVDRPGRALNTEAFF. The rearrangement joins TRBV29-1 to TRBJ1-1; possibly TRBD1 for D (5 bases). Germline loops: CDR1 SQVTM, CDR2 ANQGSEA. This CDR3 has 16 amino acids. V lost 3 bases, J lost 0 bases, and 17 bases lay in between. Using reference TRBV29-1 and TRBJ1-1 for the parts outside the CDR3, the full variable domain is SAVISQKPSRDICQRGTSLTIQCQVDSQVTMMFWYRQQPGQSLTLIATANQGSEATYESGFVIDKFPISRPNLTFSTLTVSNMSPEDSSIYLCSVDRPGRALNTEAFFGQGTRLTVV.

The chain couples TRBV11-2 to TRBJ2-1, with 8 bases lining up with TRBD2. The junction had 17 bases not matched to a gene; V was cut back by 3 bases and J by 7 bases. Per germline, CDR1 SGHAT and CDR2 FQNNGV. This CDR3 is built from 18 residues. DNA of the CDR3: TGTGCCAGCAGCTTGGCATTTAGGCGACAGCGGGAGAATAATGAGCAGTTCTTC. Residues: CASSLAFRRQRENNEQFF.

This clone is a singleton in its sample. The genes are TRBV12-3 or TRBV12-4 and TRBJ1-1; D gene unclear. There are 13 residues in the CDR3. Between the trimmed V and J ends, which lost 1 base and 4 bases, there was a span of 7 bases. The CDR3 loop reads CASSLGGITEAFF. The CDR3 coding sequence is TGTGCCAGCAGTTTAGGCGGAATCACTGAAGCTTTCTTT.

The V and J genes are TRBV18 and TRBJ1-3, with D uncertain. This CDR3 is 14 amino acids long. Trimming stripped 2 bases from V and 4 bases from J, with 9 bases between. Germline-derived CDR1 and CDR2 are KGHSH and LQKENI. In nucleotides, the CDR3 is TGTGCCAGCTCACCAACTTCCTCAGGAAACACCATATATTTT. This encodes CASSPTSSGNTIYF. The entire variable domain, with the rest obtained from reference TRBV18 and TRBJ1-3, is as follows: NAGVMQNPRHLVRRRGQEARLRCSPMKGHSHVYWYRQLPEEGLKFMVYLQKENIIDESGMPKERFSAEFPKEGPSILRIQQVVRGDSAAYFCASSPTSSGNTIYFGEGSWLTVV.

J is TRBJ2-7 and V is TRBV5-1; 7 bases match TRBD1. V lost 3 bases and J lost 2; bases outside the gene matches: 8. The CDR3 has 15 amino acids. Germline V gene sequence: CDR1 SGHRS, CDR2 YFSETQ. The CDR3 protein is CASSSTGQGAYEQYF. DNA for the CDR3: TGCGCCAGCAGCTCTACGGGGCAGGGGGCCTACGAGCAGTACTTC.

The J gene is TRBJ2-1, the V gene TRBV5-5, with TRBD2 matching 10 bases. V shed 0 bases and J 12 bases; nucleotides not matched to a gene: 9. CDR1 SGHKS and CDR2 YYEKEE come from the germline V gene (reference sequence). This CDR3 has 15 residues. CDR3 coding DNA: TGTGCCAGCAGCTTGGAACTAGCGGGGTTTGATGGGCAGTTCTTC. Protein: CASSLELAGFDGQFF.

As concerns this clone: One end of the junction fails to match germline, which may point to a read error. The CDR3 DNA is TGTGCCAATAGTATAGATGGGAGGACCCTGAACACTGAAGCTTTCTTT. It specifies CANSIDGRTLNTEAFF. V usage is TRBV19 and J usage is TRBJ1-1; unclear D gene. Germline V gives CDR1 LNHDA, CDR2 SQIVND (reference sequence). This CDR3 is built from 16 residues. Filled out from reference TRBV19 and TRBJ1-1, the complete variable domain reads DGGITQSPKYLFRKEGQNVTLSCEQNLNHDAMYWYRQDPGQGLRLIYYSQIVNDFQKGDIAEGYSVSREKKESFPLTVTSAQKNPTAFYLCANSIDGRTLNTEAFFGQGTRLTVV.

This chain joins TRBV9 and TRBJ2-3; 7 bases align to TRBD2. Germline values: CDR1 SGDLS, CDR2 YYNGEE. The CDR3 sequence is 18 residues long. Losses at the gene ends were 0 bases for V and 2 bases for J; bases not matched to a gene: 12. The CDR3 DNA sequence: TGTGCCAGCAGCGTAGAGGGGTCGGGGGGACTATACACAGATACGCAGTATTTT. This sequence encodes CASSVEGSGGLYTDTQYF.

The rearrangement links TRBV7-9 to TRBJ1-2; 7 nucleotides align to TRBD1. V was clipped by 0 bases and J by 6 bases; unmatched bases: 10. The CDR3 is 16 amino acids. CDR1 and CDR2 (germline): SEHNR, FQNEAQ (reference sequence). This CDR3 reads CASSLAYPQGKNGYTF. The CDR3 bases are TGTGCCAGCAGCTTAGCGTACCCACAGGGGAAGAATGGCTACACCTTC.

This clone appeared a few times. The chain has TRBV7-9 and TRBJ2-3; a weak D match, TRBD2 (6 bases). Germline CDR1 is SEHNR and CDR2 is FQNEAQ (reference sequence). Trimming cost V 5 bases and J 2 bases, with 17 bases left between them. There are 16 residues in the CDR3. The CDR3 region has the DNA TGTGCCAGCAGCGCTACCGGGAGTACCATCACAGATACGCAGTATTTT. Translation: CASSATGSTITDTQYF.

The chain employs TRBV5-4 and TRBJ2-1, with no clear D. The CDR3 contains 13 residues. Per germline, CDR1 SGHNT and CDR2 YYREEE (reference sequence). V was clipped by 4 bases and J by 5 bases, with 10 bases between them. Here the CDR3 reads CASSPQNDNEQFF. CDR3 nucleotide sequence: TGTGCCAGCAGCCCTCAGAACGACAATGAGCAGTTCTTC.

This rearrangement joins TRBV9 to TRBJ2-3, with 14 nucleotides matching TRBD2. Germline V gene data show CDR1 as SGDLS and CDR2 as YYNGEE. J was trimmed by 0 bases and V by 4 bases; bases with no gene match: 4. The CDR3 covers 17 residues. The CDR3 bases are TGTGCCAGCAGCTTGACTAGCGGGAGGGAGAGCACAGATACGCAGTATTTT. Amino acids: CASSLTSGRESTDTQYF.

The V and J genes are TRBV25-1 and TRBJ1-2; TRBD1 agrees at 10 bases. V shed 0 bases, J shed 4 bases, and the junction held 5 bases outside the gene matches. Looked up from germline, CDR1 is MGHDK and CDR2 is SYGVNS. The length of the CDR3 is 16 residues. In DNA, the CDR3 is TGTGCCAGCAGTGAATATGGGGACAGGGGATCCTATGGCTACACCTTC. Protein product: CASSEYGDRGSYGYTF.

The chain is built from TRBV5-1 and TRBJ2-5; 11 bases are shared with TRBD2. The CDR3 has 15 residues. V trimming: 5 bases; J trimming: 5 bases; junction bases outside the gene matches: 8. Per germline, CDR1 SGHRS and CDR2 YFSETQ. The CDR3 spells CASRSSGGSGETQYF. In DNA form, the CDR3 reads TGCGCCAGCAGGTCTAGCGGGGGGTCGGGGGAGACCCAGTACTTC.

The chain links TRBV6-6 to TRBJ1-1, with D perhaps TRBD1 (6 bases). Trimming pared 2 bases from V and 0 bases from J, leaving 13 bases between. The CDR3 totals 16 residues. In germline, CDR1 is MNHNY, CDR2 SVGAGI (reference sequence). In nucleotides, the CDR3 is TGTGCCAGCAGTTACGGGCTGCAGGGGATGAACACTGAAGCTTTCTTT. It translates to CASSYGLQGMNTEAFF.

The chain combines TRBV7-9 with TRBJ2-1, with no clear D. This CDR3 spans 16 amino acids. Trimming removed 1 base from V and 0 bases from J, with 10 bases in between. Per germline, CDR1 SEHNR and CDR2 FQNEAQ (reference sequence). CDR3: CASSLDLDVSYNEQFF. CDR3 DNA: TGTGCCAGCAGCTTAGATCTAGACGTCTCCTACAATGAGCAGTTCTTC.

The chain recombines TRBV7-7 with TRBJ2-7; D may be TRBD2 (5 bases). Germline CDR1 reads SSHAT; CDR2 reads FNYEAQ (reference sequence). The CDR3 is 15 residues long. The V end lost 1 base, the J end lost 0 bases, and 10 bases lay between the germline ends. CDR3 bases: TGTGCCAGCAGCTTAGAGCCGGGGTTCTCCTACGAGCAGTACTTC. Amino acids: CASSLEPGFSYEQYF.

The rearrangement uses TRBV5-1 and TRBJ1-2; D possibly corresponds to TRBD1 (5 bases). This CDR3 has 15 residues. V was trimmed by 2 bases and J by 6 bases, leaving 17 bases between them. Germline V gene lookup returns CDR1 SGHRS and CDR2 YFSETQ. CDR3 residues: CASSLTIGGDNGYTF. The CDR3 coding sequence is TGCGCCAGCAGCTTAACAATCGGGGGGGATAATGGCTACACCTTC.

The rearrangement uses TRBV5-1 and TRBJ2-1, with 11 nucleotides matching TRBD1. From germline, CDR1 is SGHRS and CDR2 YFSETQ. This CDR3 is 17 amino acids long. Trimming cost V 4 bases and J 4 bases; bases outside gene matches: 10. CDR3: CASSPQTGTGGYNEQFF. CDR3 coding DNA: TGCGCCAGCAGCCCACAAACCGGGACAGGGGGGTACAATGAGCAGTTCTTC.

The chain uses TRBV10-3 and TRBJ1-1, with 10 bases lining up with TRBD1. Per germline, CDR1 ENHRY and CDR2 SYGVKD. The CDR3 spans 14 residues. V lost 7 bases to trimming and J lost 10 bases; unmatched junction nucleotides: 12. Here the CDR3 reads CAITPGQGTGGAFF. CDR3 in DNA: TGTGCCATCACCCCGGGACAGGGGACCGGCGGAGCTTTCTTT.

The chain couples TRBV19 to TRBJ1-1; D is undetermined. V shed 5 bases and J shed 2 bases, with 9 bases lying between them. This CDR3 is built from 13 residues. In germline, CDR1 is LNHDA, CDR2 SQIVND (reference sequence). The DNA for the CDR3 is TGTGCCAGTAGTCCCCTAGGTAACACTGAAGCTTTCTTT. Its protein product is CASSPLGNTEAFF.

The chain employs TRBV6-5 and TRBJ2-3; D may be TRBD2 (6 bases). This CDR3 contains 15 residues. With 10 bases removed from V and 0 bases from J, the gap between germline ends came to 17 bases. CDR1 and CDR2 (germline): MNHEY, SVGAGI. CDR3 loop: CATMWLALSTDTQYF. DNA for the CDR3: TGTGCCACCATGTGGCTAGCGTTAAGCACAGATACGCAGTATTTT.

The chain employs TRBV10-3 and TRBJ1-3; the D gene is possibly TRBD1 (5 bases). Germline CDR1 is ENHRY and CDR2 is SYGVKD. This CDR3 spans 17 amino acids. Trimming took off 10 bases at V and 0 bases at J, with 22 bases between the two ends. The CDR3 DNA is TGTGCCACAAGCGGGGCCCTGGGTCGCTACTCTGGAAACACCATATATTTT. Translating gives CATSGALGRYSGNTIYF.

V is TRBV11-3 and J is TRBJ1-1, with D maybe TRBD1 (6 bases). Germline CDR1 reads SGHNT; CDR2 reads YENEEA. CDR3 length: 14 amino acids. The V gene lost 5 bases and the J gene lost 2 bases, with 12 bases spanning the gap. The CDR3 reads CASSPGTPNTEAFF. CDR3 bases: TGTGCCAGCAGCCCCGGGACACCTAACACTGAAGCTTTCTTT.

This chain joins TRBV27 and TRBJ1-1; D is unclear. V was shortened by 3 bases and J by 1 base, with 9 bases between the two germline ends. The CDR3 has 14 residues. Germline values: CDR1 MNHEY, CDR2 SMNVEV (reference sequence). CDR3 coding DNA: TGTGCCAGCAGTTTGCAGGTCCCGAACACTGAAGCTTTCTTT. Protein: CASSLQVPNTEAFF.

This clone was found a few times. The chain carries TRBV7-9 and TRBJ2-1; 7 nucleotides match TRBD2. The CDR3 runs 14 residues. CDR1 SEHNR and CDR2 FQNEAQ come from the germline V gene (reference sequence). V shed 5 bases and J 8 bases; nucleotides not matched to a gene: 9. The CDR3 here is CASSRSGNGDEQFF. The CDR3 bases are TGTGCCAGCAGCCGAAGCGGGAATGGGGATGAGCAGTTCTTC.

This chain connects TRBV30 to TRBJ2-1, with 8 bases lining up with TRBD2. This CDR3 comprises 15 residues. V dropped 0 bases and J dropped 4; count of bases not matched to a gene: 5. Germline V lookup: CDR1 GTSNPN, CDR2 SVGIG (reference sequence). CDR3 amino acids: CAWSVGGLEYNEQFF. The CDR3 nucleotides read TGTGCCTGGAGTGTGGGGGGACTAGAATACAATGAGCAGTTCTTC.